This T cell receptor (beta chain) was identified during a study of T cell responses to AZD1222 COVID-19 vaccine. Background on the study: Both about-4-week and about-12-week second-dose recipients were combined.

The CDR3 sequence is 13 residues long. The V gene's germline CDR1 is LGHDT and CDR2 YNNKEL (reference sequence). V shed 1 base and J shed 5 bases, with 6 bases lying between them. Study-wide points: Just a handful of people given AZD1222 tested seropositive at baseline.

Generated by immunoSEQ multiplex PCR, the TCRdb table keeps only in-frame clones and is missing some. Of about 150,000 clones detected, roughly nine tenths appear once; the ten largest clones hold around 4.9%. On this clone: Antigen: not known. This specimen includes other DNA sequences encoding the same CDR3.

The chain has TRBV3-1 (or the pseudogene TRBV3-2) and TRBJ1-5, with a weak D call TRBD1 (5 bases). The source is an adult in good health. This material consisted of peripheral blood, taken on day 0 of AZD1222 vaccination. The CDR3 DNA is TGTGCCAGCAGCCAAGGAGGGGATCAGCCCCAGCATTTT. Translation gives CASSQGGDQPQHF.